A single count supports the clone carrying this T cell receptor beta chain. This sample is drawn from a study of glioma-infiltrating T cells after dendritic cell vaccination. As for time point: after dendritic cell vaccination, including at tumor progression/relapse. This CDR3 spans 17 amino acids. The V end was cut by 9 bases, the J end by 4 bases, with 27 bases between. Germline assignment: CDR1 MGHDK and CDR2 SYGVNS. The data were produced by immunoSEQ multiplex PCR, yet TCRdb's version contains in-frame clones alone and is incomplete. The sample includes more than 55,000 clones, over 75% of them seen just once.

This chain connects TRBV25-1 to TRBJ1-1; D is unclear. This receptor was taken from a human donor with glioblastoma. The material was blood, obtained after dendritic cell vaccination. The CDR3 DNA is TGTGCCAGAGTTGAATCGGGTCGTTATAGCGGAGGCACTGAAGCTTTCTTT. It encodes CARVESGRYSGGTEAFF.